Listed here are 23 T cell receptor beta chains from one sample, sequenced in a study of identical twins (dated by TCRdb to 2016 to 2018). Library prep was done by 5' RACE. Sequencing instrument: Illumina HiSeq 2000. The public reads were run again by TCRdb, first through fastp at Q25 and then through MiXCR, and only productive beta chains were kept. All rows with the same CDR3 protein become a single entry with the most common DNA and genes. Counted in this sample were around 480,000 distinct CDR3 sequences; 14% of them appeared once. The ten biggest clones cover 0.4% to 0.55% of the sample. These same data were also listed under a study on yellow fever vaccine responses in identical twins.

Sequenced: CD4+ T cells sorted from blood. The source is a woman between 18 and 29 years old in good health.

The chain employs TRBV5-1 and TRBJ2-7, with D possibly TRBD2 on 6 matching bases. The germline V gene has CDR1 SGHRS and CDR2 YFSETQ. The CDR3 contains 15 residues. Trimming removed 4 bases at V and 5 bases at J, with 19 bases between. CDR3 DNA sequence: TGCGCCAGCAGCGTAATGCGGGACGGACCTCACGAGCAGTACTTC. Translating it yields CASSVMRDGPHEQYF.

This chain connects TRBV18 to TRBJ2-3, with TRBD1 identical over 11 bases. V gave up 6 bases and J gave up 0 bases; unmatched junction bases: 14. There are 19 residues in the CDR3. From germline, CDR1 is KGHSH and CDR2 LQKENI. The CDR3 protein is CASSHGQGAFSGSTDTQYF. The CDR3 bases are TGTGCCAGCTCTCACGGACAGGGGGCCTTTAGCGGGAGCACAGATACGCAGTATTTT.

The chain joins TRBV19 to TRBJ1-5; 9 bases match TRBD1. CDR3 length equals 15 residues. Per germline, CDR1 LNHDA and CDR2 SQIVND (reference sequence). V trimming: 6 bases; J trimming: 0 bases; junction bases outside the gene matches: 3. The CDR3 nucleotides are TGTGCCAGTAGCCCACAGGGGGCTAGCAATCAGCCCCAGCATTTT. Its protein is CASSPQGASNQPQHF.

This clonotype was seen more than once but under ten times. This chain uses TRBV5-1 with TRBJ2-3; 9 nucleotides line up with TRBD1. The germline V gene has CDR1 SGHRS and CDR2 YFSETQ. V lost 4 bases to trimming and J lost 4 bases; unmatched junction nucleotides: 10. CDR3 length: 16 residues. The CDR3 DNA follows: TGCGCCAGCAGCGGCCGGACAGGGGAGTACGCAGATACGCAGTATTTT. It specifies CASSGRTGEYADTQYF.

The chain uses TRBV2 and TRBJ2-5; a weak D match, TRBD2 (6 bases). This CDR3 is built from 13 residues. The V end was cut by 3 bases, the J end by 5 bases, with 10 bases between. CDR1 is SNHLY and CDR2 is FYNNEI in the germline V gene. CDR3 region: CASSEEGRETQYF. The DNA of the CDR3 is TGTGCCAGCAGTGAGGAGGGAAGGGAGACCCAGTACTTC.

This clonotype has only a few counts. The chain employs TRBV28 and TRBJ2-7; tentative D call: TRBD2 (5 bases). This CDR3 is 19 amino acids long. V gave up 7 bases and J gave up 4 bases, with 32 bases separating them. From germline, CDR1 is MDHEN and CDR2 SYDVKM. The CDR3 bases are TGTGCCAGCACACCCGAGGGCAGTTCCCCTCTGGTTTTTGGATACGAGCAGTACTTC. It codes for CASTPEGSSPLVFGYEQYF.

The table lists this clonotype with a few counts. The chain combines TRBV12-3 or TRBV12-4 with TRBJ2-1, with D possibly being TRBD2 (6 bases). V was pared by 6 bases and J by 2 bases, with 14 bases between. The CDR3 runs to 15 residues. The CDR3 sequence is CASSSPRTTYNEQFF. The CDR3 DNA reads as TGTGCCAGCAGCTCCCCCCGGACTACCTACAATGAGCAGTTCTTC.

The rearrangement links TRBV11-1 to TRBJ2-6, with a weak D call TRBD1 (6 bases). The length of the CDR3 is 18 residues. Trimming cost V 5 bases and J 4 bases, with 21 bases left between them. Germline lookup yields CDR1 SGHAT and CDR2 FQDESV (reference sequence). CDR3 sequence (DNA): TGTGCCAGCAGCCCGGAACAGGGTTTGGTGGTCGGGGCCAACGTCCTGACTTTC. The encoded protein is CASSPEQGLVVGANVLTF.

The chain is built from TRBV7-2 and TRBJ2-3; D possibly matches TRBD1 or TRBD2 (5 bases each). The CDR3 length is 15 residues. V was trimmed by 8 bases and J by 2 bases, leaving 17 bases between them. Germline V gene lookup returns CDR1 SGHTA and CDR2 FQGNSA. The CDR3 reads CASLAGTYHTDTQYF. CDR3 sequence (DNA): TGTGCCAGCTTGGCAGGGACCTATCACACAGATACGCAGTATTTT.

There are many counts of this clonotype. This sequence joins TRBV12-3 or TRBV12-4 and TRBJ2-1; 8 nucleotides match TRBD2. V dropped 10 bases and J dropped 0; count of bases not matched to a gene: 8. The CDR3 spans 15 residues. Written as DNA, the CDR3 is TGTGCCACCCTACTAGCGGCGAGCTCCTACAATGAGCAGTTCTTC. This gives the protein CATLLAASSYNEQFF.

The rearrangement uses TRBV18 and TRBJ2-1; 10 bases agree with TRBD2. This CDR3 region has 15 residues. Trimming at V came to 6 bases and at J to 6 bases, leaving 8 bases not matched to a gene. Per germline, CDR1 KGHSH and CDR2 LQKENI. The CDR3 DNA sequence: TGTGCCAGCTCCCAAAGCGGGGGGGCTTTCAATGAGCAGTTCTTC. Amino acids: CASSQSGGAFNEQFF.

CDR3 in DNA: TGTGCCAGCAGTGACGGGGACAGCGAGCAGTACTTC. Its translation: CASSDGDSEQYF. V is TRBV28 and J is TRBJ2-7; TRBD1 aligns across 7 bases. The CDR3 extends over 12 amino acids. J lost 6 bases, V lost 5 bases, and 4 bases had no gene match. Germline values: CDR1 MDHEN, CDR2 SYDVKM.

V usage is TRBV18 and J usage is TRBJ2-7, with D perhaps matching TRBD1 or TRBD2 (6 bases each). Deletions cut 6 bases from V and 4 bases from J, with 16 bases between. The CDR3 has 14 residues. CDR1 and CDR2 (germline): KGHSH, LQKENI. In nucleotides, the CDR3 is TGTGCCAGCTCTCCCGGAGGGGGACATTACGAGCAGTACTTC. This encodes CASSPGGGHYEQYF.

This clonotype was recorded at least ten times. The V call is TRBV10-3, the J call TRBJ1-1; 9 nucleotides align to TRBD1. The length of the CDR3 is 15 residues. The V and J ends lost 6 bases and 4 bases, in that order; junction bases with no gene match: 9. Germline V gene data show CDR1 as ENHRY and CDR2 as SYGVKD. CDR3 DNA: TGTGCCATCAGCGAACAGGGGGCGGGAACCACTGAAGCTTTCTTT. This codes for CAISEQGAGTTEAFF.

In this sample, this clonotype turned up a few times. The chain couples TRBV5-1 to TRBJ2-1; perhaps TRBD1 as D (5 bases). The V end was cut by 4 bases, the J end by 4 bases, with 15 bases between. This CDR3 is built from 15 residues. Germline values: CDR1 SGHRS, CDR2 YFSETQ. The DNA for the CDR3 is TGCGCCAGCAGCACTACAGGAAATCAGTACAATGAGCAGTTCTTC. Its translation is CASSTTGNQYNEQFF.

The CDR3, as DNA: TGTGCCACCAGTCCCCGTGGGGGGAAAACCTACAATGAGCAGTTCTTC. It encodes CATSPRGGKTYNEQFF. This sequence joins TRBV24-1 and TRBJ2-1; D possibly corresponds to TRBD2 (6 bases). The CDR3 runs 16 residues. Germline-derived CDR1 and CDR2 are KGHDR and SFDVKD. Trimming pared 6 bases from V and 2 bases from J, leaving 16 bases between.

The chain employs TRBV20-1 and TRBJ2-1, with 8 bases fitting TRBD2. CDR1 and CDR2 (germline): DFQATT, SNEGSKA (reference sequence). This CDR3 spans 15 amino acids. V was pared by 4 bases and J by 7 bases, with 12 bases of the junction left unmatched. As DNA, the CDR3 is TGCAGTGCTACATACGGGGGGGTACGGGGGAATGAGCAGTTCTTC. This sequence encodes CSATYGGVRGNEQFF.

This chain connects TRBV19 to TRBJ1-1; no firm D call. Germline CDR1 and CDR2: LNHDA and SQIVND (reference sequence). The germline V and J ends were trimmed by 5 bases and 3 bases, with 7 bases remaining between them. This CDR3 has 12 residues. CDR3 protein: CASSYLYTEAFF. CDR3 coding DNA: TGTGCCAGTAGTTATCTTTACACTGAAGCTTTCTTT.

This clonotype was observed a handful of times. The chain carries TRBV20-1 and TRBJ2-1; the match to TRBD2 covers 12 bases. The CDR3 is 15 residues long. The V gene end was trimmed by 0 bases and the J gene end by 15 bases; junction bases not matched to a gene: 12. Germline CDR1 and CDR2: DFQATT and SNEGSKA (reference sequence). The CDR3: CSARDSRTSGNVVFF. CDR3 coding DNA: TGCAGTGCTAGAGATTCCCGGACTAGCGGGAACGTTGTGTTCTTC.

The chain has TRBV5-1 and TRBJ2-2; D call uncertain. Germline V gene sequence: CDR1 SGHRS, CDR2 YFSETQ. Trimming left V 3 bases short and J 2 bases short, with 14 bases between. The CDR3 is 16 residues long. The CDR3 loop reads CASSSLVSLNTGELFF. CDR3 sequence (DNA): TGCGCCAGCAGCTCACTTGTTAGCTTAAACACCGGGGAGCTGTTTTTT.

For this clonotype: One junction end does not reproduce the germline sequence, and a read error may be involved. The chain has TRBV3-1 and TRBJ2-2, with 7 bases that match TRBD2. The CDR3 is made up of 13 amino acids. In germline, CDR1 is LGHDT, CDR2 YNNKEL (reference sequence). The CDR3 bases are TGTGCCAGCAGCCAAATAGGTGGGGGGGAGCTGTTTTTC. Encoded protein: CASSQIGGGELFF. The full variable domain, in which reference TRBV3-1 and TRBJ2-2 provide the parts outside the CDR3, is DTAVSQTPKYLVTQMGNDKSIKCEQNLGHDTMYWYKQDSKKFLKIMFSYNNKELIINETVPNRFSPKSPDKAHLNLHINSLELGDSAVYFCASSQIGGGELFFGEGSRLTVL.

The chain has TRBV29-1 and TRBJ2-7; 8 bases fit TRBD2. Germline trimming cut 0 bases from V and 2 bases from J; bases unmatched to any gene: 15. In germline, CDR1 is SQVTM, CDR2 ANQGSEA. This CDR3 region has 18 residues. CDR3 amino acids: CSVEDNSGGRRGPYEQYF. The CDR3 DNA reads as TGCAGCGTTGAAGATAACAGCGGGGGTCGCCGGGGCCCCTACGAGCAGTACTTC.

The chain is built from TRBV4-1 and TRBJ2-3, with TRBD2 matching over 10 bases. CDR1 and CDR2 (germline): MGHRA, YSYEKL. The CDR3 loop spans 17 amino acids. V lost 0 bases, J lost 4 bases, and 7 bases stayed unmatched. The CDR3 coding sequence is TGCGCCAGCAGCCAAGAATTGAGCGGGAGGGCGGCAGATACGCAGTATTTT. Translated: CASSQELSGRAADTQYF.